Below, 28 T cell receptor beta chains from the same sample are listed, as sequenced in a study of T cells in Graves' hyperthyroidism and ophthalmopathy. TCR beta CDR3 region amplification was performed from RNA transcripts. The primer set for the first-round RT-PCR of the TCR CDR3 was HTBI. TCRdb re-derived calls from the multiplex PCR reads in MiXCR, one entry per CDR3 protein. The sample comprises about 610,000 distinct CDR3 sequences, just over 45% of which are singletons, and approximately 7.5% rests with the top ten. Sequencing used peripheral blood or thyroid tissue (not recorded which). These receptors were collected from a woman aged 18-30 years with Graves' hyperthyroidism.

The chain has TRBV20-1 and TRBJ2-7; 10 bases align to TRBD2. The germline V gene has CDR1 DFQATT and CDR2 SNEGSKA (reference sequence). The CDR3 consists of 15 residues. Trimming took 1 base from V and 4 from J; bases not matched to a gene: 7. The CDR3 DNA sequence: TGCAGTGCTAGAGGATCTAGCGGGGGATGGTACGAGCAGTACTTC. Protein sequence: CSARGSSGGWYEQYF.

V and J are TRBV29-1 and TRBJ2-7; D is undetermined. The V gene's germline CDR1 is SQVTM and CDR2 ANQGSEA. Between the trimmed V and J ends, which lost 8 bases and 1 base, there was a span of 15 bases. This CDR3 spans 13 amino acids. The CDR3: CSLDASRSYEQYF. The CDR3 DNA reads TGCAGCTTGGACGCCAGCAGATCCTACGAGCAGTACTTC.

This clonotype was observed many times. The chain combines TRBV12-3 or TRBV12-4 with TRBJ2-7; D gene ambiguous. The CDR3 contains 14 residues. Trimming took 1 base from V and 0 from J, leaving 7 bases between them. Here the CDR3 DNA reads TGTGCCAGCAGTTTAGACCCCAACTCCTACGAGCAGTACTTC. It encodes CASSLDPNSYEQYF.

As regards this clonotype: Sequence at one end of the junction differs from germline and may be a read error. The rearrangement joins TRBV7-3 to TRBJ1-1; D gene ambiguous. Germline V gene lookup returns CDR1 SGHTA and CDR2 FQGTGA. This CDR3 contains 13 residues. The CDR3: CTSSNLRDTEAFF. The CDR3 nucleotides are TGTACCAGCAGCAACCTTAGGGACACTGAAGCTTTCTTT.

Comment on this clonotype: Germline is not matched at one junction end, which may reflect a read error. This chain joins TRBV7-2 and TRBJ2-7; D gene uncertain. From germline, CDR1 is SGHTA and CDR2 FQGNSA. The CDR3 length is 14 residues. The CDR3 coding sequence is TGCGCCAGCAGCCAAGTCAGTTTTTCCTACGAGCAGTACTTC. This encodes CASSQVSFSYEQYF. Variable domain in full (rest from reference TRBV7-2 and TRBJ2-7): GAGVSQSPSNKVTEKGKDVELRCDPISGHTALYWYRQSLGQGLEFLIYFQGNSAPDKSGLPSDRFSAERTGGSVSTLTIQRTQQEDSAVYLCASSQVSFSYEQYFGPGTRLTVT.

This clonotype was observed at least ten times. V gene TRBV7-2 combines with J gene TRBJ2-7, with 11 bases lining up with TRBD2. V gave up 4 bases and J gave up 7 bases; unmatched junction bases: 3. The germline V gene has CDR1 SGHTA and CDR2 FQGNSA. The CDR3 consists of 13 residues. The CDR3 loop is CASSWGTSGEQYF. The CDR3 coding sequence is TGTGCCAGCAGCTGGGGGACTAGCGGTGAGCAGTACTTC.

For this clonotype: Its ends do not fully match the called genes, so a read error is possible. The chain carries TRBV10-3 and TRBJ1-5, with D maybe TRBD1 (5 bases). Germline V gene data show CDR1 as ENHRY and CDR2 as SYGVKD. The CDR3 contains 15 residues. CDR3 amino acids: CAISGAGEYNEPQHF. DNA for the CDR3: TGTGCCATCAGTGGGGCGGGGGAATACAATGAGCCCCAGCATTTT.

This clonotype was detected many times. This chain links TRBV13 with TRBJ1-1; D unresolved. The V gene lost 5 bases and the J gene lost 3 bases, with 19 bases spanning the gap. Looked up from germline, CDR1 is PRHDT and CDR2 is FYEKMQ (reference sequence). This CDR3 region has 16 residues. CDR3 in amino acids: CASSRFSYLNHTEAFF. DNA for the CDR3: TGTGCCAGCAGCCGCTTTTCGTACCTAAACCACACTGAAGCTTTCTTT. Filled out from reference TRBV13 and TRBJ1-1, the complete variable domain reads AAGVIQSPRHLIKEKRETATLKCYPIPRHDTVYWYQQGPGQDPQFLISFYEKMQSDKGSIPDRFSAQQFSDYHSELNMSSLELGDSALYFCASSRFSYLNHTEAFFGQGTRLTVV.

About this clonotype itself: The CDR3 ends on some other residue instead of the conserved phenylalanine or tryptophan, so this is likely a read error. The genes are TRBV10-3 and TRBJ2-7, with 11 bases fitting TRBD2. CDR3 length equals 17 residues. The J segment lost 2 bases and the V segment lost 11 bases, leaving 17 bases of the junction unmatched. Germline V gene data show CDR1 as ENHRY and CDR2 as SYGVKD. The CDR3 DNA follows: TGTGCCTGGAGTCTTCCGGGACTAGCGGATCTTACCTACGAGCAGTACTGC. Protein product: CAWSLPGLADLTYEQYC.

This clonotype was seen ten or more times. The V call is TRBV29-1, the J call TRBJ1-1; D possibly corresponds to TRBD1 (6 bases). The CDR3 spans 12 residues. Trimming took off 3 bases at V and 7 bases at J, with 12 bases between the two ends. The V gene's germline CDR1 is SQVTM and CDR2 ANQGSEA. This CDR3 reads CSVEGAGNEAFF. The CDR3 nucleotides read TGCAGCGTTGAGGGGGCGGGTAATGAAGCTTTCTTT.

This chain connects TRBV6-1 to TRBJ2-2; D unclear. Germline CDR1 MNHNS, CDR2 SASEGT. V lost 8 bases and J 2 bases, leaving 15 bases between the germline ends. This CDR3 is 15 amino acids long. The CDR3 DNA sequence: TGTGCCAGCGCTGTCTTGGAATTTAACACCGGGGAGCTGTTTTTT. Protein product: CASAVLEFNTGELFF.

The sample holds many counts of this clonotype. The chain is built from TRBV7-6 and TRBJ1-1; 7 bases are a match to TRBD1. With 2 bases clipped from V and 5 bases from J, the junction kept 8 bases outside the gene matches. This CDR3 is 15 amino acids long. From germline, CDR1 is SGHVS and CDR2 FNYEAQ. CDR3 protein: CASSLTTGYDTEAFF. The CDR3 DNA sequence: TGTGCCAGCAGCTTAACGACAGGGTATGATACTGAAGCTTTCTTT.

This clonotype was detected ten times or more. This chain joins TRBV24-1 and TRBJ1-2; D perhaps matches TRBD1 (6 bases). The CDR3 runs to 15 residues. The V gene lost 7 bases and the J gene lost 0 bases, with 14 bases spanning the gap. Looked up from germline, CDR1 is KGHDR and CDR2 is SFDVKD. The CDR3 loop is CATSDPGASNYGYTF. The CDR3 nucleotides are TGTGCCACCAGCGACCCGGGGGCCTCTAACTATGGCTACACCTTC.

The gene calls are TRBV10-3 and TRBJ1-1, with TRBD1 matching 8 bases. V dropped 10 bases and J dropped 2; count of bases not matched to a gene: 12. Germline assignment: CDR1 ENHRY and CDR2 SYGVKD. The CDR3 loop spans 15 amino acids. The DNA for the CDR3 is TGTGCCACCGAAGTGGGACAGGCCGTCAACACTGAAGCTTTCTTT. The encoded protein is CATEVGQAVNTEAFF.

This clonotype was detected only a few times. The V call is TRBV18, the J call TRBJ1-2; no clear D. Germline V gene sequence: CDR1 KGHSH, CDR2 LQKENI. V lost 4 bases and J 1 base, leaving 7 bases between the germline ends. The CDR3 contains 13 residues. CDR3 sequence (DNA): TGTGCCAGCTCACAGGAACTTAACTATGGCTACACCTTC. Translated: CASSQELNYGYTF.

With respect to this clonotype: The junction differs from germline at one of its ends, possibly a read error. V and J are TRBV2 and TRBJ1-1; D perhaps matches TRBD1 (6 bases). This CDR3 comprises 14 residues. Germline CDR1 and CDR2: SNHLY and FYNNEI. This CDR3 reads CASSDDRRDTEAFF. CDR3 in DNA: TGTGCCAGCAGTGATGACCGGCGGGACACTGAGGCTTTCTTT.

This clonotype has a count of ten or more. V is TRBV11-2 and J is TRBJ1-2; the D gene is possibly TRBD1 (6 bases). CDR3 length: 14 residues. Germline-derived CDR1 and CDR2 are SGHAT and FQNNGV. V dropped 3 bases and J dropped 6 bases, with 14 bases sitting between them. Here the CDR3 DNA reads TGTGCCAGCAGCTTTGAGGGGGGCGCGCATGGCTACACCTTC. This translates into CASSFEGGAHGYTF.

This clonotype was detected ten times or more. The V call is TRBV29-1, the J call TRBJ1-1; no definite D call. V lost 0 bases to trimming and J lost 5 bases, with 7 bases between them. CDR1 and CDR2 from the germline V gene are SQVTM and ANQGSEA. The CDR3 is 12 amino acids. The CDR3 loop reads CSVEDPGTEAFF. The CDR3 nucleotides read TGCAGCGTTGAAGATCCGGGAACTGAAGCTTTCTTT.

As concerns this clonotype: Given a much more abundant clone one base away, this may be a read error. Since the CDR3 does not end with the conserved phenylalanine or tryptophan, this likely comes from a read error. The chain employs TRBV7-6 and TRBJ2-7; TRBD1 might be the D (6 bases). Germline loops: CDR1 SGHVS, CDR2 FNYEAQ. CDR3 length: 13 amino acids. V gave up 5 bases and J gave up 5 bases, with 13 bases separating them. CDR3 DNA sequence: TGTGCCAGCAGCGACAGGTTTGAGGACGAGCAGTACTAC. Its protein product is CASSDRFEDEQYY.

This clonotype appeared many times. The CDR3 loop reads CASSFTTGTGVGDTF. In DNA form, the CDR3 reads TGTGCCAGCAGCTTCACCACAGGGACCGGAGTGGGCGACACCTTC. V usage is TRBV7-8 and J usage is TRBJ1-2; a possible D gene is TRBD1 (6 bases). CDR1 and CDR2 from the germline V gene are SGHVS and FQNEAQ. The CDR3 runs 15 residues. The V and J ends lost 3 bases and 12 bases respectively, with 23 bases between them.

V usage is TRBV7-6 and J usage is TRBJ2-5; D call uncertain. The germline V gene encodes CDR1 SGHVS and CDR2 FNYEAQ. The CDR3 is 15 amino acids. Trimming took 1 base from V and 11 from J, leaving 20 bases between them. The CDR3 here is CASSLEGLVADTQYF. The CDR3 bases are TGTGCCAGCAGCTTAGAGGGCCTGGTGGCAGATACGCAGTACTTC.

This clonotype occurred many times. The CDR3 loop reads CASSRLKDRTATNSPLHF. The CDR3 DNA reads as TGCGCCAGCAGCAGACTAAAAGACAGGACAGCTACTAATTCACCCCTCCACTTT. This chain joins TRBV5-1 and TRBJ1-6, with D maybe TRBD1 (6 bases). Per germline, CDR1 SGHRS and CDR2 YFSETQ. V gave up 4 bases and J gave up 6 bases, with 23 bases separating them. The CDR3 runs 18 residues.

This rearrangement joins TRBV20-1 to TRBJ2-2; possibly TRBD1 for D (5 bases). This CDR3 is built from 15 residues. Trimming took off 0 bases at V and 4 bases at J, with 12 bases between the two ends. Germline V gene sequence: CDR1 DFQATT, CDR2 SNEGSKA (reference sequence). The CDR3 sequence is CSARDAQGSTGELFF. CDR3 nucleotide sequence: TGCAGTGCTAGAGATGCCCAGGGAAGCACCGGGGAGCTGTTTTTT.

At least ten counts were recorded for this clonotype. This chain connects TRBV3-1 to TRBJ2-2, with TRBD1 matching 11 bases. V gave up 5 bases and J gave up 13 bases; unmatched junction bases: 9. CDR3 length: 14 residues. Germline V CDR1 and CDR2: LGHDT, YNNKEL (reference sequence). CDR3 DNA: TGTGCCAGCAGCTCCGGGACAGGGGGGTCAGGGCTGTTTTTT. Translating gives CASSSGTGGSGLFF. Using reference TRBV3-1 and TRBJ2-2 for the parts outside the CDR3, the full variable domain is DTAVSQTPKYLVTQMGNDKSIKCEQNLGHDTMYWYKQDSKKFLKIMFSYNNKELIINETVPNRFSPKSPDKAHLNLHINSLELGDSAVYFCASSSGTGGSGLFFGEGSRLTVL.

About this clonotype: Given a much more abundant clone one base away, this may be a read error. This chain links TRBV20-1 with TRBJ1-4; the D is unclear. V lost 6 bases and J lost 7, with 18 bases in between. Germline V gene data show CDR1 as DFQATT and CDR2 as SNEGSKA (reference sequence). CDR3 length: 14 residues. This chain's CDR3 is CSAPREGVGEKLFF. CDR3 DNA: TGCAGTGCACCCCGGGAGGGAGTTGGTGAAAAACTGTTTTTT.

This clonotype was picked up many times. The chain uses TRBV2 and TRBJ1-5; no clear D. V shed 6 bases and J shed 1 base, with 13 bases lying between them. Germline values: CDR1 SNHLY, CDR2 FYNNEI. This CDR3 contains 15 residues. This chain's CDR3 is CASRRTDGSNQPQHF. The CDR3 region has the DNA TGTGCCAGCAGGAGAACTGACGGAAGCAATCAGCCCCAGCATTTT.

This clonotype was seen many times. The gene calls are TRBV5-1 and TRBJ2-7; TRBD2 aligns across 8 bases. Looked up from germline, CDR1 is SGHRS and CDR2 is YFSETQ. V shed 4 bases and J 7 bases; nucleotides not matched to a gene: 7. The CDR3 is made up of 13 amino acids. As DNA, the CDR3 is TGCGCCAGCAGCGGGACTAGTAATGAGGAGCAGTACTTC. Its protein product is CASSGTSNEEQYF.

As regards this clonotype: Being one base from a much bigger clone, this may be a read error. The CDR3 does not close with the conserved phenylalanine or tryptophan, likely indicating a read error. The V gene is TRBV7-8, the J gene TRBJ2-2; maybe TRBD2 (6 bases). Germline V CDR1 and CDR2: SGHVS, FQNEAQ. CDR3 length equals 14 residues. CDR3 residues: CASSFGLSTGELFS. CDR3 nucleotide sequence: TGCGCCAGCAGCTTCGGACTATCCACCGGGGAGCTGTTTTCT.